Listed here are 29 T cell receptor beta chains from one sample, sequenced in a study of T cell clonality in common variable immunodeficiency. Whole-study findings and limits: Fewer deletions and N-nucleotide insertions were reportedly seen in common variable immunodeficiency TCR beta sequences.

Their cognate antigens are unknown. The data were produced by immunoSEQ multiplex PCR, yet TCRdb's version contains in-frame clones alone and is incomplete. The repertoire shows about 20,000 clones, none seen only once; the top ten take more than 14%. The specimen was peripheral blood mononuclear cells. All receptors come from a human donor with common variable immunodeficiency.

As concerns this clone: The read terminates 3 residues ahead of where the CDR3 ends, so the germline J gene completes it. The rearrangement uses TRBV5-6 and TRBJ1-4, with D unclear. The CDR3 totals 14 residues. CDR1 is SGHDT and CDR2 is YYEEEE in the germline V gene. The V gene lost 0 bases and the J gene lost 10 bases, with 13 bases spanning the gap. CDR3: CASSLASGSGKLFF. Incomplete CDR3 DNA: TGTGCCAGCAGCTTGGCCAGCGGATCAGGAAAA.

This clone was observed at least ten times. The read halts 3 residues ahead of the CDR3 end, with the missing end drawn from the germline J gene. This rearrangement joins TRBV20-1 to TRBJ2-5, with D uncertain. V gave up 3 bases and J gave up 5 bases, with 13 bases separating them. The CDR3 covers 13 residues. Germline assignment: CDR1 DFQATT and CDR2 SNEGSKA (reference sequence). CDR3 DNA, as far as it was read: TGCAGTGCTAGCCCCCGACTCGATGAGACC. It yields the protein CSASPRLDET. The whole CDR3 is CSASPRLDETQYF.

Worth noting for this clone: The DNA ends 3 residues before the CDR3 does, and the rest of the CDR3 is filled in from the germline J gene. The chain joins TRBV7-2 to TRBJ2-5; no definite D call. CDR3 length: 15 amino acids. Looked up from germline, CDR1 is SGHTA and CDR2 is FQGNSA. V was clipped by 0 bases and J by 5 bases, with 13 bases between them. The CDR3 reads CASSLAQIPGETQYF. Partial CDR3 DNA: TGTGCCAGCAGCTTAGCTCAGATACCCGGGGAGACC.

Comments on this clone: Read sequence stops 3 residues before the CDR3 end, and the germline J gene provides the missing end. This chain uses TRBV23-1 with TRBJ2-1; perhaps TRBD1 as D (5 bases). TRBV23-1 is an open reading frame, and its role is uncertain. The CDR3 is made up of 17 amino acids. Trimming stripped 2 bases from V and 5 bases from J, with 19 bases between. This CDR3 is CASSQVRHQGIDNEQFF. The sequenced CDR3 bases are TGCGCCAGCAGTCAAGTACGACATCAGGGAATAGACAATGAG.

This clone was detected many times. Read sequence stops 3 residues before the CDR3 end, and the germline J gene provides the missing end. The chain joins TRBV7-2 to TRBJ2-7; 10 nucleotides agree with TRBD2. V was pared by 5 bases and J by 3 bases, with 4 bases of the junction left unmatched. The CDR3 consists of 14 residues. Germline V lookup: CDR1 SGHTA, CDR2 FQGNSA. CDR3 DNA (partial): TGTGCCAGCAGCCCGAGCGGGGGGGGCTACGAG. Its protein product is CASSPSGGGYE. The full CDR3 protein reads CASSPSGGGYEQYF.

This clone occurred a few times. The CDR3 is cut off 3 residues early in the read; its end comes from the germline J gene. The chain employs TRBV18 and TRBJ2-5; TRBD2 agrees at 12 bases. There are 16 residues in the CDR3. In germline, CDR1 is KGHSH, CDR2 LQKENI. Unmatched junction bases numbered 4, after V lost 0 bases and J lost 5 bases. The CDR3 DNA, read in part, is TGTGCCAGCTCACCACCTCGGACTAGCGGGGAGGAGACC. This codes for CASSPPRTSGEET. Given in full, the CDR3 is CASSPPRTSGEETQYF.

This clone was recorded many times. Read data end 3 residues before the CDR3 end; the end is taken from the germline J gene. J is TRBJ2-2 and V is TRBV20-1; 7 nucleotides line up with TRBD1. The germline CDR1 and CDR2 sequences are DFQATT and SNEGSKA (reference sequence). The CDR3 has 15 residues. V trimming: 3 bases; J trimming: 6 bases; junction bases outside the gene matches: 10. The part of the CDR3 DNA that was read is TGCAGTGCTAGGGTGGTCAGGGGGTTCGCCGGGGAG. Encoded protein: CSARVVRGFAGE. The complete CDR3 protein is CSARVVRGFAGELFF.

This clone was recorded at least ten times. The read gets to within 3 residues of the CDR3 end, and the germline J gene fills in the rest. The rearrangement joins TRBV20-1 to TRBJ2-5, with 10 bases matching TRBD2. This CDR3 has 14 residues. CDR1 and CDR2 from the germline V gene are DFQATT and SNEGSKA (reference sequence). V shed 5 bases, J shed 5 bases, and the junction held 8 bases outside the gene matches. The sequenced part of the CDR3 DNA is TGCAGTGCTGGGCTTCTAGCGGGGGCGGAGACC. Protein: CSAGLLAGAET. The CDR3 reads in full as CSAGLLAGAETQYF.

This clone occurred many times. The read ends 3 residues before the CDR3 terminus; that terminus is restored from the germline J gene. The genes are TRBV20-1 and TRBJ2-3; 9 nucleotides align to TRBD1. Trimming cost V 3 bases and J 3 bases; bases outside gene matches: 4. This CDR3 contains 14 residues. CDR1 and CDR2 (germline): DFQATT, SNEGSKA (reference sequence). Partial CDR3 DNA: TGCAGTGCTAGCGGGACAGGGTTAACAGATACG. Its translation: CSASGTGLTDT. The whole CDR3 region reads CSASGTGLTDTQYF.

This clone turned up a few times. The sequence runs out 3 residues before the end of the CDR3; the remainder is reconstructed from the germline J gene. The genes are TRBV5-1 and TRBJ2-1; 7 bases agree with TRBD2. The germline V gene has CDR1 SGHRS and CDR2 YFSETQ. V was pared by 4 bases and J by 8 bases, with 15 bases of the junction left unmatched. The CDR3 length is 16 residues. The CDR3 reads CASSQRRSGVSDEQFF. Incomplete CDR3 DNA: TGCGCCAGCAGCCAGAGAAGGAGCGGGGTATCTGATGAG.

This clone was detected a few times. The CDR3 goes on 3 residues after the read ends, and that part is filled in from the germline J gene. The chain couples TRBV10-3 to TRBJ2-1, with 13 bases aligning to TRBD2. The junction had 4 bases not matched to a gene; V was cut back by 8 bases and J by 9 bases. CDR3 length: 13 amino acids. Germline V lookup: CDR1 ENHRY, CDR2 SYGVKD. The part of the CDR3 DNA that was read is TGTGCCATCGGACTAGCGGGAGACGCTGAG. Translating it yields CAIGLAGDAE. The whole CDR3 is CAIGLAGDAEQFF.

This clone was seen at least ten times. The CDR3 goes on 3 residues after the read ends, and that part is filled in from the germline J gene. This chain connects TRBV7-2 to TRBJ1-1, with 8 bases matching TRBD1. From germline, CDR1 is SGHTA and CDR2 FQGNSA. The CDR3 totals 15 residues. The sequenced CDR3 bases are TGTGCCAGCAGCCCTCCGACAGGGGACGGATTCGAA. Amino acid sequence: CASSPPTGDGFE. The entire CDR3 protein is CASSPPTGDGFEAFF.

This clone was recorded at least ten times. The read finishes 3 residues shy of the CDR3 end, and the germline J gene is used to complete it. The chain couples TRBV5-1 to TRBJ2-3, with D possibly being TRBD2 (7 bases). There are 14 residues in the CDR3. CDR1 SGHRS and CDR2 YFSETQ come from the germline V gene. The germline V and J ends were trimmed by 4 bases and 2 bases, with 11 bases remaining between them. Partial CDR3 DNA: TGCGCCAGCAGCGGGGGGGCGCTCACAGATACG. Residues: CASSGGALTDT. The whole CDR3 protein is CASSGGALTDTQYF.

Comments on this clone: The read ends 3 residues shy of where the CDR3 ends; the end is completed using the germline J gene. V usage is TRBV6-1 and J usage is TRBJ1-1; 8 nucleotides match TRBD1. V gave up 1 base and J gave up 0 bases; unmatched junction bases: 4. This CDR3 has 16 amino acids. The germline V gene encodes CDR1 MNHNS and CDR2 SASEGT. The CDR3 DNA, read in part, is TGTGCCAGCAGTGAAGAGGTGGGACAGGTGAACACTGAA. Its translation: CASSEEVGQVNTE. The whole CDR3 sequence is CASSEEVGQVNTEAFF.

This clone was seen a few times. With the read ending 3 residues before the CDR3 end, the germline J gene is used to fill in that end. The rearrangement uses TRBV6-2 or TRBV6-3 and TRBJ1-6, with 8 bases lining up with TRBD1. V shed 5 bases, J shed 7 bases, and the junction held 1 base outside the gene matches. The CDR3 is 13 residues long. CDR1 and CDR2 from the germline V gene are MNHEY and SVGEGT. The sequenced part of the CDR3 DNA is TGTGCCAGCAGTCGACAGGGGAATTCACCC. It is translated as CASSRQGNSP. The entire CDR3 reads CASSRQGNSPLHF.

About this clone: The read falls 3 residues short of the CDR3 end, and the missing part is taken from the germline J gene. The chain carries TRBV19 and TRBJ2-4; D is unresolved. The germline V gene has CDR1 LNHDA and CDR2 SQIVND (reference sequence). The CDR3 runs 15 residues. V was trimmed by 3 bases and J by 0 bases, leaving 9 bases between them. The CDR3 spells CASSMARLAKNIQYF. CDR3 bases read: TGTGCCAGTAGTATGGCCAGATTAGCCAAAAACATT. The full variable domain, rest sourced from reference TRBV19 and TRBJ2-4, is DGGITQSPKYLFRKEGQNVTLSCEQNLNHDAMYWYRQDPGQGLRLIYYSQIVNDFQKGDIAEGYSVSREKKESFPLTVTSAQKNPTAFYLCASSMARLAKNIQYFGAGTRLSVL.

This clone was detected many times. The observed sequence ends 3 residues before the CDR3 terminus, with the missing tail filled in from the germline J gene. This sequence joins TRBV7-8 and TRBJ1-5, with 9 nucleotides matching TRBD1. J lost 6 bases, V lost 2 bases, and 5 bases had no gene match. The CDR3 covers 15 residues. CDR1 is SGHVS, CDR2 FQNEAQ, per germline. This CDR3 is CASSLRDREGQPQHF. The part of the CDR3 DNA that was read is TGTGCCAGCAGCTTAAGGGACAGGGAGGGTCAGCCC.

In this sample, this clone turned up a few times. The CDR3 end is not reached by the read, which stops 3 residues before it; the germline J gene fills it in. The rearrangement uses TRBV18 and TRBJ2-2; tentative D call: TRBD2 (6 bases). The germline V gene has CDR1 KGHSH and CDR2 LQKENI. V was trimmed by 3 bases and J by 3 bases, leaving 17 bases between them. The CDR3 loop spans 17 amino acids. CDR3 residues: CASSPPLPGVDTGELFF. CDR3 bases read: TGTGCCAGCTCACCCCCCCTACCGGGGGTGGACACCGGGGAG.

In regard to this clone: Sequencing ends 3 residues short of the CDR3 end; the germline J gene provides the rest. The genes are TRBV11-3 and TRBJ2-3, with D tentatively TRBD1 (5 bases). Germline V CDR1 and CDR2: SGHNT, YENEEA. V was shortened by 0 bases and J by 1 base, with 5 bases between the two germline ends. This CDR3 is built from 14 residues. The CDR3 DNA, read in part, is TGTGCCAGCAGCTTAGAACAGGGCACAGATACG. As protein: CASSLEQGTDT. The complete CDR3 reads CASSLEQGTDTQYF.

This clone was found a few times. The CDR3 is cut off 3 residues early in the read; its end comes from the germline J gene. The gene calls are TRBV29-1 and TRBJ2-5; no clear D. Looked up from germline, CDR1 is SQVTM and CDR2 is ANQGSEA. The CDR3 has 12 residues. Trimming took 3 bases from V and 1 from J, leaving 6 bases between them. The sequenced part of the CDR3 DNA is TGCAGCGTTGATCACAGCCAAGAGACC. This sequence encodes CSVDHSQET. The whole CDR3 protein is CSVDHSQETQYF.

This clone was observed a few times. The CDR3 end is not reached by the read, which stops 3 residues before it; the germline J gene fills it in. This chain joins TRBV20-1 and TRBJ2-3; TRBD2 aligns across 7 bases. Germline trimming cut 3 bases from V and 5 bases from J; bases unmatched to any gene: 11. Looked up from germline, CDR1 is DFQATT and CDR2 is SNEGSKA (reference sequence). CDR3 size: 15 residues. The sequenced part of the CDR3 DNA is TGCAGTGCTAGGGACTGGCGGGGGATGAGAGATACG. It yields the protein CSARDWRGMRDT. The whole CDR3 protein reads CSARDWRGMRDTQYF.

About this clone: With the read ending 3 residues before the CDR3 end, the germline J gene is used to fill in that end. The chain combines TRBV20-1 with TRBJ1-6; possibly TRBD1 for D (6 bases). Germline V gives CDR1 DFQATT, CDR2 SNEGSKA (reference sequence). This CDR3 contains 16 residues. V was cut by 3 bases and J by 2 bases, with 14 bases left in between. The chain's CDR3 is CSARGGGQAYNSPLHF. The sequenced CDR3 bases are TGCAGTGCTAGGGGCGGGGGCCAGGCCTATAATTCACCC.

To note about this clone: The read stops 3 residues short of the end of the CDR3; the missing end is completed from the germline J gene. The V and J genes are TRBV5-1 and TRBJ1-2; a possible D gene is TRBD1 (5 bases). Trimming removed 5 bases from V and 4 bases from J, with 15 bases in between. The CDR3 totals 14 residues. The V gene's germline CDR1 is SGHRS and CDR2 YFSETQ. The covered CDR3 bases are TGCGCCAGCAGACTGCAGGGATCTCTCTATGGC. Translation: CASRLQGSLYG. The entire CDR3 is CASRLQGSLYGYTF.

The covered CDR3 bases are TGTGCCAGTAGTATGGGAGCGGCAGAGACC. Translation gives CASSMGAAET. In full, the CDR3 reads CASSMGAAETQYF. The gene calls are TRBV19 and TRBJ2-5; tentative D call: TRBD2 (5 bases). Read coverage stops 3 residues before the CDR3 terminus; the germline J gene supplies the remainder. The CDR3 has 13 amino acids. The ends were cut back, 3 bases at V and 4 bases at J, with 9 bases in the middle. Germline V CDR1 and CDR2: LNHDA, SQIVND (reference sequence).

CDR3 sequence reads: CASGFGVPNTEAFF. The part of the CDR3 DNA that was read is TGCGCCAGCGGGTTCGGGGTGCCGAACACTGAA. V usage is TRBV5-1 and J usage is TRBJ1-1; D not resolved. The observed sequence ends 3 residues before the CDR3 terminus, with the missing tail filled in from the germline J gene. CDR3 length: 14 residues. Germline V gene data show CDR1 as SGHRS and CDR2 as YFSETQ. V lost 7 bases and J 1 base, leaving 14 bases between the germline ends.

This clone was seen a few times. With the read ending 3 residues before the CDR3 end, the germline J gene is used to fill in that end. The chain uses TRBV6-1 and TRBJ1-6; TRBD1 matches at 7 bases. The V gene's germline CDR1 is MNHNS and CDR2 SASEGT. Losses at the gene ends were 4 bases for V and 0 bases for J; bases not matched to a gene: 3. The CDR3 has 16 amino acids. CDR3 loop: CASSARDSSYNSPLHF. The covered CDR3 bases are TGTGCCAGCAGTGCTCGGGACAGCTCCTATAATTCACCC.

This clone was counted at least ten times. With the read ending 3 residues before the CDR3 end, the germline J gene is used to fill in that end. This chain connects TRBV5-1 to TRBJ2-2; a weak D match, TRBD1 (5 bases). V dropped 5 bases and J dropped 3 bases, with 8 bases sitting between them. Looked up from germline, CDR1 is SGHRS and CDR2 is YFSETQ. This CDR3 spans 13 amino acids. The chain's CDR3 is CASRLRDTGELFF. Incomplete CDR3 DNA: TGCGCCAGCAGACTCAGGGACACCGGGGAG.

This clone has ten or more counts. The sequenced part of the CDR3 DNA is TGTGCCAGCTCACCACCGGGACTAGCGGGGGCTACG. It translates to CASSPPGLAGAT. The CDR3, in full, reads CASSPPGLAGATQYF. This chain links TRBV18 with TRBJ2-3, with 14 bases that match TRBD2. The read comes to an end 3 residues before the CDR3 does, leaving the germline J gene to fill in the end. CDR3 length: 15 amino acids. Germline CDR1 KGHSH, CDR2 LQKENI. V dropped 0 bases and J dropped 8; count of bases not matched to a gene: 1. Supplemented by reference TRBV18 and TRBJ2-3, the full variable domain reads NAGVMQNPRHLVRRRGQEARLRCSPMKGHSHVYWYRQLPEEGLKFMVYLQKENIIDESGMPKERFSAEFPKEGPSILRIQQVVRGDSAAYFCASSPPGLAGATQYFGPGTRLTVL.

The CDR3 bases that were read are TGTGCCAGCACTACCACGGGACTGAGCACAGATACG. It encodes CASTTTGLSTDT. The whole CDR3 protein reads CASTTTGLSTDTQYF. The rearrangement joins TRBV2 to TRBJ2-3; perhaps TRBD2 as D (6 bases). The CDR3 is cut off 3 residues early in the read; its end comes from the germline J gene. Trimming pared 7 bases from V and 0 bases from J, leaving 14 bases between. Germline CDR1 and CDR2: SNHLY and FYNNEI. The CDR3 is 15 amino acids. Full variable domain (outside the CDR3, taken from reference TRBV2 and TRBJ2-3): EPEVTQTPSHQVTQMGQEVILRCVPISNHLYFYWYRQILGQKVEFLVSFYNNEISEKSEIFDDQFSVERPDGSNFTLKIRSTKLEDSAMYFCASTTTGLSTDTQYFGPGTRLTVL.